Below, 2 T cell receptor beta chains from the same sample are listed, as sequenced in a study of T cell responses to AZD1222 COVID-19 vaccine. Clones were sequenced by immunoSEQ multiplex PCR, and TCRdb holds only the in-frame ones, with some missing. The sample gives more than 90,000 clones, around nine tenths of which show up once; 15% to 20% is in the top ten. The starting material was peripheral blood, obtained 28 days after the second AZD1222 dose. Receptors were obtained from an adult who received the AZD1222 COVID-19 vaccine.

This clone occurred a few times. This chain joins TRBV6-5 and TRBJ1-2; D possibly corresponds to TRBD1 (6 bases). Germline V gene lookup returns CDR1 MNHEY and CDR2 SVGAGI. Trimming took 2 bases from V and 4 from J, leaving 11 bases between them. CDR3 size: 14 residues. The CDR3 protein is CASSYRDRSYGYTF. The DNA of the CDR3 is TGTGCCAGCAGTTACCGCGACAGGAGCTATGGCTACACCTTC.

V and J are TRBV10-3 and TRBJ2-1; D gene uncertain. V lost 0 bases and J lost 1, with 4 bases in between. Germline assignment: CDR1 ENHRY and CDR2 SYGVKD. The CDR3 consists of 14 residues. CDR3 nucleotide sequence: TGTGCCATCAGTGAGTCTTCTTCCTACAATGAGCAGTTCTTC. Protein product: CAISESSSYNEQFF.